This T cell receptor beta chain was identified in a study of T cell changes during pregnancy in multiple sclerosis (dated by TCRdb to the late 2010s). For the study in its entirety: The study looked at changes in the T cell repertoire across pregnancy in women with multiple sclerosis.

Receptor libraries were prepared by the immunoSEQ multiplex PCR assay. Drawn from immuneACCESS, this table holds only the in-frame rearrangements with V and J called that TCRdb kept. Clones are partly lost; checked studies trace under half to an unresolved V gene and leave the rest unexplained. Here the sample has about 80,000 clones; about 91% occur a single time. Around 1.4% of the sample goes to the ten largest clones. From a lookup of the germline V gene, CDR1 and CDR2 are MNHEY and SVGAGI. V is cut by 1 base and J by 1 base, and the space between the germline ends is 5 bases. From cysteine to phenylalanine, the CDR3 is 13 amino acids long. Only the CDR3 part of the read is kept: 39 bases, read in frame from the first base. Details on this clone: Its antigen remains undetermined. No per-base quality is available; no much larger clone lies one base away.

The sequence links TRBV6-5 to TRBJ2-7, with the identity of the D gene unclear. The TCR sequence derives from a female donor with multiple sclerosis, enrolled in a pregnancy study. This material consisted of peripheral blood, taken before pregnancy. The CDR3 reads CASSYLVSYEQYF. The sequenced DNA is TGTGCCAGCAGTTACTTAGTTTCCTACGAGCAGTACTTC.